The 29 T cell receptor beta chains given below trace back to one sample, sequenced in a study of cytomegalovirus exposure and HLA in healthy donors. Use of 60 Vbeta and 13 Jbeta primers characterized the PCR. Profiled with immunoSEQ multiplex PCR; TCRdb holds only in-frame clones, not every one. The repertoire consists of around 100,000 clones, with 50% to 75% occurring once and the leading ten covering roughly 3.9%. Sequenced: PBMCs. These receptors were obtained from a man younger than 40 in good health and CMV-seronegative.

Comment on this clone: In the same sample, other DNA sequences code for this CDR3. The chain is built from TRBV9 and TRBJ1-1, with TRBD1 identical over 7 bases. Trimming took 4 bases from V and 5 from J; bases not matched to a gene: 5. This CDR3 region has 13 residues. CDR1 and CDR2 (germline): SGDLS, YYNGEE. CDR3: CASSTTGNTEAFF. Written as DNA, the CDR3 is TGTGCCAGCAGCACGACAGGGAATACTGAAGCTTTCTTT.

This chain links TRBV4-2 with TRBJ1-3; TRBD1 aligns across 7 bases. The V and J ends lost 2 bases and 8 bases, in that order; junction bases with no gene match: 12. Germline CDR1 and CDR2: LGHNA and YNFKEQ. There are 16 residues in the CDR3. CDR3 amino acids: CASSQSLGQGGDTIYF. The CDR3 DNA is TGTGCCAGCAGCCAATCCTTGGGCCAGGGGGGTGACACCATATATTTT.

This chain connects TRBV7-8 to TRBJ2-3; possibly TRBD2 for D (6 bases). The V gene's germline CDR1 is SGHVS and CDR2 FQNEAQ. There are 16 residues in the CDR3. V lost 5 bases and J 0 bases, leaving 15 bases between the germline ends. CDR3 residues: CASSRAGQSSTDTQYF. DNA of the CDR3: TGTGCCAGCAGCCGGGCGGGGCAGTCGAGCACAGATACGCAGTATTTT.

This clone was seen only a few times. This sequence joins TRBV5-4 and TRBJ1-6; 7 bases are shared with TRBD1. The CDR3 runs to 16 residues. The trim removed 5 bases at V and 6 bases at J, leaving 11 bases unmatched. Germline V CDR1 and CDR2: SGHNT, YYREEE (reference sequence). This chain's CDR3 is CASREKTGMGNSPLHF. The CDR3 bases are TGTGCCAGCAGGGAAAAGACAGGGATGGGTAATTCACCCCTCCACTTT.

The rearrangement uses TRBV4-2 and TRBJ1-5; D uncertain. The CDR3 runs 13 residues. V was pared by 1 base and J by 9 bases, with 10 bases between. Germline V gene data show CDR1 as LGHNA and CDR2 as YNFKEQ. CDR3 sequence: CASSQGADRPQHF. The CDR3 DNA reads TGTGCCAGCAGCCAAGGTGCAGATCGGCCCCAGCATTTT.

The rearrangement joins TRBV19 to TRBJ2-5; D is perhaps TRBD2 (6 bases). V gave up 6 bases and J gave up 5 bases, with 7 bases separating them. Looked up from germline, CDR1 is LNHDA and CDR2 is SQIVND (reference sequence). This CDR3 comprises 11 residues. CDR3 nucleotide sequence: TGTGCCAGTAGGGCGGGGGAGACCCAGTACTTC. It is translated as CASRAGETQYF.

The chain couples TRBV11-2 to TRBJ2-1; TRBD2 aligns across 9 bases. The CDR3 is made up of 15 amino acids. J gave up 2 bases and V 5 bases, and 4 bases lay outside the gene matches. Germline lookup yields CDR1 SGHAT and CDR2 FQNNGV. CDR3 bases: TGTGCCAGCAGCCCGGGACTAGCCCCCTACAATGAGCAGTTCTTC. It yields the protein CASSPGLAPYNEQFF.

The chain joins TRBV4-1 to TRBJ1-4, with 8 positions matching TRBD1. Germline V gene data show CDR1 as MGHRA and CDR2 as YSYEKL. J was trimmed by 5 bases and V by 1 base; bases with no gene match: 6. This CDR3 spans 16 amino acids. In DNA form, the CDR3 reads TGCGCCAGCAGCCAAGTTTGGACAGGGCCAAATGAAAAACTGTTTTTT. Its protein is CASSQVWTGPNEKLFF.

V usage is TRBV9 and J usage is TRBJ1-5; 10 nucleotides align to TRBD1. J lost 5 bases, V lost 0 bases, and 2 bases had no gene match. The CDR3 totals 15 residues. Germline V gives CDR1 SGDLS, CDR2 YYNGEE. DNA for the CDR3: TGTGCCAGCAGCGTAGGTGGACAGGGGGATCAGCCCCAGCATTTT. This encodes CASSVGGQGDQPQHF.

This chain links TRBV6-5 with TRBJ2-5, with 7 bases that match TRBD1. The J call may be faulty, since TRBJ2-7 better matches the DNA end. There are 12 residues in the CDR3. CDR1 is MNHEY and CDR2 is SVGAGI in the germline V gene. The CDR3 is CASSYRGREQYF. DNA of the CDR3: TGTGCCAGCAGTTACAGGGGGCGCGAGCAGTACTTC.

The CDR3 loop reads CASSLGVREGDTQYF. The CDR3 DNA is TGTGCCAGCAGCTTAGGAGTGCGGGAAGGAGATACGCAGTATTTT. The chain links TRBV11-3 to TRBJ2-3; the D gene is possibly TRBD2 (6 bases). Germline loops: CDR1 SGHNT, CDR2 YENEEA. V dropped 1 base and J dropped 5 bases, with 13 bases sitting between them. The length of the CDR3 is 15 residues.

The CDR3 is CASSGDRANEKLFF. DNA for the CDR3: TGTGCCAGCAGTGGGGACAGAGCGAATGAAAAACTGTTTTTT. The V gene is TRBV6-5, the J gene TRBJ1-4, with 7 bases fitting TRBD1. The CDR3 length is 14 residues. CDR1 and CDR2 (germline): MNHEY, SVGAGI. With 5 bases clipped from V and 5 bases from J, the junction kept 5 bases outside the gene matches.

This clone was observed a single time. CDR3 coding DNA: TGTGCCAGCAGCTTAAACAGGGCGGGTAATTCACCCCTCCACTTT. Its protein is CASSLNRAGNSPLHF. The chain joins TRBV7-3 to TRBJ1-6, with a tentative D call TRBD1 (6 bases). The CDR3 loop spans 15 amino acids. V was pared by 1 base and J by 6 bases, with 10 bases between. CDR1 SGHTA and CDR2 FQGTGA come from the germline V gene.

The rearrangement links TRBV7-9 to TRBJ2-1; possibly TRBD2 for D (7 bases). Trimming removed 1 base from V and 0 bases from J, with 19 bases in between. CDR1 SEHNR and CDR2 FQNEAQ come from the germline V gene (reference sequence). The CDR3 length is 19 residues. As DNA, the CDR3 is TGTGCCAGCAGCTTAGTCGGGAAGGGGGAGGGGAGCTCCTACAATGAGCAGTTCTTC. Translated: CASSLVGKGEGSSYNEQFF. Together with reference TRBV7-9 and TRBJ2-1, the CDR3 gives the full variable domain: DTGVSQNPRHKITKRGQNVTFRCDPISEHNRLYWYRQTLGQGPEFLTYFQNEAQLEKSRLLSDRFSAERPKGSFSTLEIQRTEQGDSAMYLCASSLVGKGEGSSYNEQFFGPGTRLTVL.

The CDR3, as DNA: TGTGCCAGCAGCCGGACAGCACAAGAGACCCAGTACTTC. Protein sequence: CASSRTAQETQYF. The J gene is TRBJ2-5, the V gene TRBV6-5; a possible D gene is TRBD1 (6 bases). Per the germline V gene, CDR1 is MNHEY and CDR2 is SVGAGI. V was pared by 6 bases and J by 2 bases, with 10 bases between. This CDR3 contains 13 residues.

J is TRBJ1-5 and V is TRBV6-6; D gene uncertain. Germline-derived CDR1 and CDR2 are MNHNY and SVGAGI (reference sequence). This CDR3 spans 14 amino acids. V lost 2 bases and J 5 bases, leaving 10 bases between the germline ends. CDR3 nucleotides: TGTGCCAGCAGTTACAGAGGCGGGGATCAGCCCCAGCATTTT. Amino acids: CASSYRGGDQPQHF.

The chain employs TRBV23-1 and TRBJ2-3; possible D gene TRBD1, 5 bases. TRBV23-1 is recorded as an ORF, its role being uncertain. Deletions cut 2 bases from V and 0 bases from J, with 18 bases between. The CDR3 is 18 amino acids. The CDR3 DNA sequence: TGCGCCAGCAGTCAAGACGAGAGACAGCCTACTAGCACAGATACGCAGTATTTT. The encoded protein is CASSQDERQPTSTDTQYF.

This chain joins TRBV27 and TRBJ2-7; D is possibly TRBD2 (6 bases). Germline V gene sequence: CDR1 MNHEY, CDR2 SMNVEV (reference sequence). The CDR3 covers 15 residues. The V gene lost 8 bases and the J gene lost 0 bases, with 17 bases spanning the gap. CDR3 residues: CASSFSRGASYEQYF. The CDR3 bases are TGTGCCAGCTCCTTCTCGCGGGGAGCCTCCTACGAGCAGTACTTC.

V gene TRBV30 combines with J gene TRBJ2-1; TRBD1 matches 8 bases. CDR3 length: 11 residues. CDR1 and CDR2 (germline): GTSNPN, SVGIG (reference sequence). V was pared by 5 bases and J by 9 bases, with 3 bases of the junction left unmatched. CDR3 loop: CAWATGGEQFF. The CDR3 nucleotides are TGTGCCTGGGCCACAGGGGGTGAGCAGTTCTTC.

The rearrangement joins TRBV2 to TRBJ1-2; a weak D match, TRBD1 (5 bases). Germline V gives CDR1 SNHLY, CDR2 FYNNEI. The CDR3 is 14 residues long. The V and J ends lost 6 bases and 4 bases respectively, with 15 bases between them. CDR3: CASRPTGGAYGYTF. In DNA, the CDR3 is TGTGCCAGCAGGCCCACCGGGGGAGCCTATGGCTACACCTTC.

This clone has more than one count but fewer than ten. V gene TRBV9 combines with J gene TRBJ2-3, with a possible D match to TRBD2 (6 bases). The CDR3 contains 17 residues. CDR1 is SGDLS, CDR2 YYNGEE, per germline. The ends were cut back, 3 bases at V and 2 bases at J, with 19 bases in the middle. CDR3 amino acids: CASSEREAGLFTDTQYF. The CDR3 DNA reads TGTGCCAGCAGCGAGAGGGAGGCGGGACTCTTCACAGATACGCAGTATTTT.

V gene TRBV11-2 combines with J gene TRBJ2-7, with D perhaps matching TRBD2 (6 bases). V was trimmed by 8 bases and J by 3 bases, leaving 14 bases between them. Germline loops: CDR1 SGHAT, CDR2 FQNNGV. The CDR3 has 13 amino acids. CDR3 in amino acids: CASFDAGFYEQYF. CDR3 nucleotide sequence: TGTGCCAGCTTTGATGCGGGGTTCTACGAGCAGTACTTC.

The rearrangement links TRBV29-1 to TRBJ2-7; 7 bases align to TRBD1. Germline trimming cut 7 bases from V and 3 bases from J; bases unmatched to any gene: 3. The CDR3 runs to 11 residues. Germline V gives CDR1 SQVTM, CDR2 ANQGSEA. The CDR3, as DNA: TGCAGCGCCGGACAGGTCTACGAGCAGTACTTC. This codes for CSAGQVYEQYF.

This rearrangement joins TRBV9 to TRBJ1-1; weak D call: TRBD1 (6 bases). CDR1 is SGDLS and CDR2 is YYNGEE in the germline V gene. This CDR3 is built from 15 residues. The V gene lost 3 bases and the J gene lost 1 base, with 13 bases spanning the gap. CDR3 DNA: TGTGCCAGCAGCGCGCGACAGGACCCGAACACTGAAGCTTTCTTT. Protein product: CASSARQDPNTEAFF.

The chain combines TRBV5-1 with TRBJ1-1; the D gene is possibly TRBD1 (6 bases). In germline, CDR1 is SGHRS, CDR2 YFSETQ. The V end lost 0 bases, the J end lost 5 bases, and 14 bases lay between the germline ends. The CDR3 totals 15 residues. CDR3: CASSLAGGPNTEAFF. The CDR3, as DNA: TGCGCCAGCAGCTTGGCCGGGGGGCCGAATACTGAAGCTTTCTTT.

The chain employs TRBV7-8 and TRBJ2-5, with D possibly TRBD1 on 5 matching bases. The CDR3 loop spans 13 amino acids. V was clipped by 2 bases and J by 7 bases, with 11 bases between them. CDR1 SGHVS and CDR2 FQNEAQ come from the germline V gene. The CDR3 DNA reads TGTGCCAGCAGCTTATTGGCCCAGGGGACCCAGTACTTC. This sequence encodes CASSLLAQGTQYF. Using reference TRBV7-8 and TRBJ2-5 for the parts outside the CDR3, the full variable domain is GAGVSQSPRYKVAKRGQDVALRCDPISGHVSLFWYQQALGQGPEFLTYFQNEAQLDKSGLPSDRFFAERPEGSVSTLKIQRTQQEDSAVYLCASSLLAQGTQYFGPGTRLLVL.

The chain employs TRBV6-4 and TRBJ2-1; 7 nucleotides align to TRBD2. V trimming: 3 bases; J trimming: 1 base; junction bases outside the gene matches: 6. Germline V gene data show CDR1 as MRHNA and CDR2 as SNTAGT. The CDR3 has 16 residues. The CDR3 spells CASSDWGGASYNEQFF. DNA for the CDR3: TGTGCCAGCAGTGATTGGGGGGGAGCTTCCTACAATGAGCAGTTCTTC.

This clone was seen only a few times. The chain employs TRBV27 and TRBJ2-2; D remains unclear. Trimming shortened V by 4 bases and J by 0 bases, and 15 bases separated the two germline ends. Germline CDR1 reads MNHEY; CDR2 reads SMNVEV (reference sequence). The CDR3 consists of 17 residues. This chain's CDR3 is CASSSRLRTPNTGELFF. The CDR3 DNA sequence: TGTGCCAGCAGTTCTAGACTTCGAACTCCGAACACCGGGGAGCTGTTTTTT.

The chain links TRBV6-1 to TRBJ2-5; TRBD2 is a possible D gene (7 bases). The germline V and J ends were trimmed by 1 base and 13 bases, with 16 bases remaining between them. CDR1 MNHNS and CDR2 SASEGT come from the germline V gene. The CDR3 has 13 amino acids. The CDR3 sequence is CASSEGRGASGYF. The CDR3 DNA reads TGTGCCAGCAGTGAAGGCAGGGGTGCTAGCGGGTACTTC.